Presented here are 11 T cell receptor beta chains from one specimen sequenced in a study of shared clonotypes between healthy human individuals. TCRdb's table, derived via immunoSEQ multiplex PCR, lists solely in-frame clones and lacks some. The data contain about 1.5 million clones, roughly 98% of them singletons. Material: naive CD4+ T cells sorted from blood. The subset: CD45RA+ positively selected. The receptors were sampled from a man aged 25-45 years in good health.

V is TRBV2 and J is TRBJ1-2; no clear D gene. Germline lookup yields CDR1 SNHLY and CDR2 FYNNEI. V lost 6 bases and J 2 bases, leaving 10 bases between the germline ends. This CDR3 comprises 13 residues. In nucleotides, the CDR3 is TGTGCCAGCAGAAGCCCACCCAACTATGGCTACACCTTC. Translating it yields CASRSPPNYGYTF. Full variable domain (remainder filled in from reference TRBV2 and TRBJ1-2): EPEVTQTPSHQVTQMGQEVILRCVPISNHLYFYWYRQILGQKVEFLVSFYNNEISEKSEIFDDQFSVERPDGSNFTLKIRSTKLEDSAMYFCASRSPPNYGYTFGSGTRLTVV.

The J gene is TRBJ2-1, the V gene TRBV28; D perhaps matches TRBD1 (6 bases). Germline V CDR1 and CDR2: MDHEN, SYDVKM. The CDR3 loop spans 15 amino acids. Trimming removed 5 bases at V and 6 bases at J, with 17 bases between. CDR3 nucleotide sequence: TGTGCCAGCAGTGGGGGCCGACGGACTGGCAATGAGCAGTTCTTC. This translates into CASSGGRRTGNEQFF.

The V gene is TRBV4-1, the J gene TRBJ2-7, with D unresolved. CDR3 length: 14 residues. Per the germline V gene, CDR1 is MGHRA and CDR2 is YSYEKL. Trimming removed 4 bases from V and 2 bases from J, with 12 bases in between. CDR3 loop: CASSRTENTYEQYF. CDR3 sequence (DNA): TGCGCCAGCAGCCGAACTGAAAATACCTACGAGCAGTACTTC.

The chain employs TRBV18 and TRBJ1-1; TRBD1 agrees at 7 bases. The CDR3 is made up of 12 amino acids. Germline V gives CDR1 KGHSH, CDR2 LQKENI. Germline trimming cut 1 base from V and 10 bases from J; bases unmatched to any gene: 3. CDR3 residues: CASSPRSGGAFF. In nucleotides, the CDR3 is TGTGCCAGCTCACCACGGTCAGGGGGAGCTTTCTTT.

The CDR3 sequence is CASSVFAVSYNEQFF. Written as DNA, the CDR3 is TGTGCCAGCAGCGTATTTGCTGTCTCCTACAATGAGCAGTTCTTC. V gene TRBV9 combines with J gene TRBJ2-1; no definite D call. This CDR3 has 15 amino acids. CDR1 is SGDLS and CDR2 is YYNGEE in the germline V gene. V was shortened by 1 base and J by 0 bases, with 8 bases between the two germline ends.

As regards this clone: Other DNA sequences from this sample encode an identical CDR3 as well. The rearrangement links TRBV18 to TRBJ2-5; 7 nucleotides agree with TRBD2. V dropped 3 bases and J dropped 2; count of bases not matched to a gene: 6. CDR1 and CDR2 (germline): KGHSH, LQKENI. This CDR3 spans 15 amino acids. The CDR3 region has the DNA TGTGCCAGCTCACCCAATACCGGGGGGCAAGAGACCCAGTACTTC. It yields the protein CASSPNTGGQETQYF.

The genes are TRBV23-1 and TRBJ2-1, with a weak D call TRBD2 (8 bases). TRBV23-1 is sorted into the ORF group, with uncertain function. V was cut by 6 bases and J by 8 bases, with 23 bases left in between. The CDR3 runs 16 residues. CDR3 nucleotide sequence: TGCGCCAGCAGCTCACAGGGGAGCGGGAGTCGCGATGAGCAGTTCTTC. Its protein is CASSSQGSGSRDEQFF.

The CDR3 DNA follows: TGTGCCAGCAGTTTCCGGCCAACTAGCGGGAGCTACGAGCAGTACTTC. Protein product: CASSFRPTSGSYEQYF. The chain carries TRBV28 and TRBJ2-7; 11 positions agree with TRBD2. The CDR3 covers 16 residues. Germline V gives CDR1 MDHEN, CDR2 SYDVKM. V gave up 3 bases and J gave up 3 bases; unmatched junction bases: 7.

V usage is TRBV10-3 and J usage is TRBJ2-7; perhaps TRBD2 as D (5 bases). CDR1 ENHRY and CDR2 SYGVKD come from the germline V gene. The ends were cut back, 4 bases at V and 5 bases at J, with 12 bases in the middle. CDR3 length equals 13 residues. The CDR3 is CAISVGGLDEQYF. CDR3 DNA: TGTGCCATCAGTGTTGGAGGCCTCGACGAGCAGTACTTC.

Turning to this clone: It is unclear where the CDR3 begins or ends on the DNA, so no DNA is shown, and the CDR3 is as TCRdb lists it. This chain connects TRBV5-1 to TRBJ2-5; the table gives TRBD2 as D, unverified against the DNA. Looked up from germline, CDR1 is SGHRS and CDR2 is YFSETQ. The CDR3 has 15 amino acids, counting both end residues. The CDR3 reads CASSSGTTPSGTQYF.

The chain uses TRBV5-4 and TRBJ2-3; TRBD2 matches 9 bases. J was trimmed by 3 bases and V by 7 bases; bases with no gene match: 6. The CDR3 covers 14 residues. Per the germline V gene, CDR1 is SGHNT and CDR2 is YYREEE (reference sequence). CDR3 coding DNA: TGTGCCAGCTGGCGGGAGGGCCGTACAGATACGCAGTATTTT. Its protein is CASWREGRTDTQYF.